Detailed here is one T cell receptor (beta chain). CDR3 length: 14 amino acids. V lost 1 base and J lost 3, with 9 bases in between. In germline, CDR1 is LNHNV, CDR2 YYDKDF (reference sequence). The entry originates in a study of cytomegalovirus exposure and HLA in healthy donors. Use of 60 Vbeta and 13 Jbeta primers characterized the PCR. Only in-frame clones appear in the TCRdb table, and some are missing; sequencing was by immunoSEQ multiplex PCR. Of 100,000 to 120,000 clones in the sample, approximately 80% were seen once. This sequence joins TRBV15 and TRBJ1-1; D possibly corresponds to TRBD1 (5 bases). Sample: PBMCs. The sequence came from a woman in her fifties or sixties in good health and CMV-seropositive. In DNA form, the CDR3 reads TGTGCCACCAGCAGAGTGCGGGGGTACACTGAAGCTTTCTTT. It codes for CATSRVRGYTEAFF.